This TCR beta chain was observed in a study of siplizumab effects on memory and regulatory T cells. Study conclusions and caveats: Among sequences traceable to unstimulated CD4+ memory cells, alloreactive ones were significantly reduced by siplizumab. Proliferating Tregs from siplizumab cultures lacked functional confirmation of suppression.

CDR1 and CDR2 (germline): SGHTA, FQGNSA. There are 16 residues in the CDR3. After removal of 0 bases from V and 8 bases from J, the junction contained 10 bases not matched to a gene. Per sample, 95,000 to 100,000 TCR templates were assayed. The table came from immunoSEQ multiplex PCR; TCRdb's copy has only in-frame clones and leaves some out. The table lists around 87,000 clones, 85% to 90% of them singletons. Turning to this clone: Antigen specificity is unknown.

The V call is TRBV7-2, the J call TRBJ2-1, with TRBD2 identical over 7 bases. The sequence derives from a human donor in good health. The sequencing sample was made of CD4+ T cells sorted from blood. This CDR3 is CASSLARTGGVYEQFF. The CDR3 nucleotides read TGTGCCAGCAGCTTAGCCCGGACGGGAGGTGTCTATGAGCAGTTCTTC.